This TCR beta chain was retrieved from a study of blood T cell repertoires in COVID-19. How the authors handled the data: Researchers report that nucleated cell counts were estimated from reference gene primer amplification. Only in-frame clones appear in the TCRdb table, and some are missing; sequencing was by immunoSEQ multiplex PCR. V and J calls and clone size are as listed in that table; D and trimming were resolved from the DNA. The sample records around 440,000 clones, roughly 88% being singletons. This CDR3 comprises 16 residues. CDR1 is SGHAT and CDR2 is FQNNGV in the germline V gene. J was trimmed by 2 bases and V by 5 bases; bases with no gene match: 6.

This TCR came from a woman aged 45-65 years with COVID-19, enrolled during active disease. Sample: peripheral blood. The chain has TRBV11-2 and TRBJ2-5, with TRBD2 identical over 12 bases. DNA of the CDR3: TGTGCCAGCAGCGAACTTCTAGCGGGGGGGCAAGAGACCCAGTACTTC. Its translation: CASSELLAGGQETQYF. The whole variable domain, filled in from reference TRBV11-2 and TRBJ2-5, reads EAGVAQSPRYKIIEKRQSVAFWCNPISGHATLYWYQQILGQGPKLLIQFQNNGVVDDSQLPKDRFSAERLKGVDSTLKIQPAKLEDSAVYLCASSELLAGGQETQYFGPGTRLLVL.